This TCR beta chain appears in the sequencing data of a study of T-cell reconstitution after alpha-beta-depleted transplantation in children. Molecular barcoding with unique molecular identifiers was used for the TCRbeta library. TCRdb independently ran MiXCR on the PCR reads; one entry per CDR3 protein. The sample includes about 270,000 distinct CDR3 sequences, around 9.6% of them seen just once. V was clipped by 9 bases and J by 1 base; unmatched bases: 7. CDR1 and CDR2 from the germline V gene are SGHRS and YFSETQ. This CDR3 spans 14 amino acids. This clonotype was counted at least ten times. The chain joins TRBV5-1 to TRBJ2-3, with 8 bases that match TRBD2. The TCR originated in a human donor who donated a stem cell graft to a child with SCID. Specimen: PBMCs from the stem cell graft donor, collected from the stem cell graft. The CDR3 loop is CATKTSGGTDTQYF. The DNA for the CDR3 is TGCGCCACCAAAACTAGCGGCGGCACAGATACGCAGTATTTT.